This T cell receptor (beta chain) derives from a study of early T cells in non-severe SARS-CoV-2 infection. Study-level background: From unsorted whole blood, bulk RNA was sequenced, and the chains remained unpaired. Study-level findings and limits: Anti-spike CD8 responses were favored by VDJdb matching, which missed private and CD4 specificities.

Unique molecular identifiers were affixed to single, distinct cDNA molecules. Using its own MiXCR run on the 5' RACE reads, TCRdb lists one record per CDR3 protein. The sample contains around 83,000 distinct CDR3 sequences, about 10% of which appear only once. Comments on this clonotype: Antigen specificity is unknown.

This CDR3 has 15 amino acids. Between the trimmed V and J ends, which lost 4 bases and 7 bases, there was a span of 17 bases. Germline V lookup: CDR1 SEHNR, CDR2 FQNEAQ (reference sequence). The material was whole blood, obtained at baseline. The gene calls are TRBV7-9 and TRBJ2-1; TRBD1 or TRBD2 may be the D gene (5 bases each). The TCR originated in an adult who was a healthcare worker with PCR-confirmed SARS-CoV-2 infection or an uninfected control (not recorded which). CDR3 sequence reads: CASSSLWREGNEQFF. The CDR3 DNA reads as TGTGCCAGCAGCTCCCTGTGGCGAGAGGGGAATGAGCAGTTCTTC.